This TCR beta chain was sequenced during a study of blood T cell repertoires in COVID-19. The overall study: Collection of acute and convalescent COVID-19 samples took place in the United States, Italy and Spain.

CDR1 is SGHVS, CDR2 FQNEAQ, per germline. CDR3 length equals 20 residues. Germline trimming cut 2 bases from V and 7 bases from J; bases unmatched to any gene: 22. In the original processing: Amplified reference gene primers provided the basis for estimating nucleated cell counts. TCRdb's copy holds only in-frame clones and misses some; the assay was immunoSEQ multiplex PCR. The DNA was the basis for D and trimming; V, J and clone size are from that table. The sample lists approximately 280,000 clones, around nine tenths seen once, with around 2.4% in the top ten. Enrollees, roughly 18 to 90 years old, lived in about two dozen US areas. Recovery among Cohort 3 donors was established by two negative PCRs, clearance, or symptom resolution.

J is TRBJ2-1 and V is TRBV7-8, with 8 bases lining up with TRBD2. The TCR comes from a young woman who had recovered from COVID-19. Source material: PBMCs or T cells enriched from blood (not recorded which). The CDR3 DNA reads TGTGCCAGCAGCTTAAGTATAGGAGCCAGCGGGAGAAAAGCTGTGAATGAGCAGTTCTTC. It encodes CASSLSIGASGRKAVNEQFF.